These T cell receptor beta chains were read from a single sample in a study of T cell responses to AZD1222 COVID-19 vaccine. Only in-frame clones appear in the TCRdb table, and some are missing; sequencing was by immunoSEQ multiplex PCR. In the table there are approximately 100,000 clones, 85% to 90% of which are singletons. The input for sequencing was peripheral blood, taken on day 0 of MenACWY control vaccination. The receptors shown here come from an adult in good health. The CDR3 runs from the conserved cysteine through the conserved F or W. A D gene is named only where the DNA matches it firmly. Expanded clones are given a class, and other clones once, few, many or no size at all.

>-|14|-|TRBV6-5|TRBJ1-5
CASSQGGLSQPQHF
TGTGCCAGCAGTCAGGGAGGTCTTAGTCAGCCCCAGCATTTT
>-|11|-|TRBV7-9|TRBJ1-2
CASSQNYGYTF
TGTGCCAGCAGCCAAAACTATGGCTACACCTTC
>-|18|TRBD1|TRBV7-2|TRBJ1-6
CASSLGDRGFSYNSPLHF
TGTGCCAGCAGCTTAGGTGACAGGGGGTTTTCCTATAATTCACCCCTCCACTTT
>-|15|-|TRBV5-8|TRBJ1-5
CASSKVASGYQPQHF
TGTGCCAGCAGCAAGGTGGCCTCCGGGTATCAGCCCCAGCATTTT
>-|14|-|TRBV29-1|TRBJ1-5
CSVAESGGNQPQHF
TGCAGCGTTGCGGAATCAGGGGGCAATCAGCCCCAGCATTTT
>-|12|-|TRBV23-1|TRBJ1-6
CASGGTHSPLHF
TGCGCCAGCGGGGGGACTCATTCACCCCTCCACTTT
>-|12|-|TRBV19|TRBJ1-1
CASSIVGGEAFF
TGTGCCAGTAGTATCGTCGGGGGTGAAGCTTTCTTT
>-|14|-|TRBV19|TRBJ1-1
CASSIDHKDLTAFF
TGTGCCAGTAGTATAGATCACAAGGACCTAACCGCTTTCTTT
>few|15|-|TRBV7-9|TRBJ1-1
CASSLGYGPNTEAFF
TGTGCCAGCAGCTTAGGATACGGGCCGAACACTGAAGCTTTCTTT
>-|14|TRBD1|TRBV29-1|TRBJ1-1
CSVDTQGMNTEAFF
TGCAGCGTTGATACACAGGGGATGAACACTGAAGCTTTCTTT
>-|11|-|TRBV20-1|TRBJ1-2
CSASNGYGYTF
TGCAGTGCTAGTAACGGGTATGGCTACACCTTC
>-|11|-|TRBV20-1|TRBJ1-1
CSASRGTEAFF
TGCAGTGCTAGCCGCGGCACTGAAGCTTTCTTT
>-|17|-|TRBV4-3|TRBJ1-4
CASSQAEWELRGEKLFF
TGCGCCAGCAGCCAAGCCGAATGGGAGCTTAGGGGTGAAAAACTGTTTTTT
>-|13|TRBD1|TRBV5-5|TRBJ2-7
CASSRQGTGEQYF
TGTGCCAGCAGCCGACAGGGTACGGGGGAGCAGTACTTC
>-|12|-|TRBV6-2/TRBV6-3|TRBJ1-1
CASSTVTSQAFF
TGTGCCAGCAGTACCGTAACTTCTCAAGCTTTCTTT
>-|14|-|TRBV30|TRBJ2-5
CAWRPWGARETQYF
TGTGCCTGGAGACCGTGGGGGGCGCGGGAGACCCAGTACTTC
>-|15|-|TRBV19|TRBJ2-5
CASSISRGVGETQYF
TGTGCCAGTAGTATAAGCCGCGGGGTGGGGGAGACCCAGTACTTC
>-|15|-|TRBV25-1|TRBJ2-7
CASSELAGRAYEQYF
TGTGCCAGCAGTGAATTGGCAGGGCGAGCCTACGAGCAGTACTTC
>-|14|TRBD1|TRBV5-1|TRBJ1-4
CASSLGQGREKLFF
TGCGCCAGCAGCTTGGGACAGGGCAGGGAAAAACTGTTTTTT
>-|13|-|TRBV12-3/TRBV12-4|TRBJ2-1
CASSLEDYNEQFF
TGTGCCAGCAGTTTGGAGGATTACAATGAGCAGTTCTTC
>-|16|-|TRBV7-2|TRBJ1-5
CASSLDGGSSNQPQHF
TGTGCCAGCAGCTTAGATGGGGGTTCTAGCAATCAGCCCCAGCATTTT
>-|16|TRBD1|TRBV9|TRBJ1-1
CASSPWEGAEVTEAFF
TGTGCCAGCAGCCCGTGGGAGGGGGCGGAGGTCACTGAAGCTTTCTTT
>-|14|-|TRBV5-4|TRBJ1-3
CASSLAEGRNTIYF
TGTGCCAGCAGCTTGGCGGAGGGGAGAAACACCATATATTTT
>once|13|-|TRBV3-1/TRBV3-2|TRBJ1-1
CASSPGPPTEAFF
TGTGCCAGCAGCCCTGGACCTCCGACTGAAGCTTTCTTT
>-|17|-|TRBV4-3|TRBJ2-1
CASSQDRWPNSYNEQFF
TGCGCCAGCAGCCAAGATCGGTGGCCGAACTCCTACAATGAGCAGTTCTTC
>-|15|-|TRBV18|TRBJ2-2
CASSQLQGNTGELFF
TGTGCCAGCTCACAATTACAGGGCAACACCGGGGAGCTGTTTTTT
>-|15|-|TRBV4-3|TRBJ1-5
CASSQEYSSNQPQHF
TGCGCCAGCAGCCAAGAATATAGTAGCAATCAGCCCCAGCATTTT
>-|17|TRBD2|TRBV7-2|TRBJ2-3
CASSPGLAGGPTDTQYF
TGTGCCAGCAGCCCGGGACTAGCGGGGGGTCCCACAGATACGCAGTATTTT
>-|12|-|TRBV2|TRBJ1-1
CASSGDTEEAFF
TGTGCCAGCAGTGGGGACACGGAGGAAGCTTTCTTT
>-|14|TRBD2|TRBV19|TRBJ2-1
CASKLAGGPGEQFF
TGTGCCAGTAAACTAGCGGGGGGCCCAGGTGAGCAGTTCTTC